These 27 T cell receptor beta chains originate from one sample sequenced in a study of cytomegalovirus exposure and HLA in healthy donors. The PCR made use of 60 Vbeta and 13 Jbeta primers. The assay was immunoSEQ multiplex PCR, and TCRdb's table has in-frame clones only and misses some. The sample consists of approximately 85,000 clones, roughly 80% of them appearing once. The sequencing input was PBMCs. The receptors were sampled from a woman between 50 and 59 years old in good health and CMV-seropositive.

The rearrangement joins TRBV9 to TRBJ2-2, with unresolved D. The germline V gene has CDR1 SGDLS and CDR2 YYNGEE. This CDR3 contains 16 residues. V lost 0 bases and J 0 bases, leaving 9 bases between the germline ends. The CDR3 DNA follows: TGTGCCAGCAGCGTAGTCAGCAGGTCGAACACCGGGGAGCTGTTTTTT. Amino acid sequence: CASSVVSRSNTGELFF.

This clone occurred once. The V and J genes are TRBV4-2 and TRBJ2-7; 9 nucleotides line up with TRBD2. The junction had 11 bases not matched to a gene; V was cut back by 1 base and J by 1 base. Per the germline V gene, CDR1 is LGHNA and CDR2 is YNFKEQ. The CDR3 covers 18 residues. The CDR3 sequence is CASSQGTASRGGSYEQYF. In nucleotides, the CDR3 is TGTGCCAGCAGCCAAGGCACCGCCTCGCGGGGGGGATCCTACGAGCAGTACTTC.

The CDR3 loop reads CASSSYGLAGEETQYF. CDR3 nucleotides: TGTGCCAGCAGCTCCTACGGACTAGCGGGAGAAGAGACCCAGTACTTC. The chain carries TRBV7-8 and TRBJ2-5, with 13 bases identical to TRBD2. This CDR3 has 16 amino acids. Trimming took 4 bases from V and 3 from J; bases not matched to a gene: 5. Germline-derived CDR1 and CDR2 are SGHVS and FQNEAQ. The full variable domain, with the rest looked up from reference TRBV7-8 and TRBJ2-5, is GAGVSQSPRYKVAKRGQDVALRCDPISGHVSLFWYQQALGQGPEFLTYFQNEAQLDKSGLPSDRFFAERPEGSVSTLKIQRTQQEDSAVYLCASSSYGLAGEETQYFGPGTRLLVL.

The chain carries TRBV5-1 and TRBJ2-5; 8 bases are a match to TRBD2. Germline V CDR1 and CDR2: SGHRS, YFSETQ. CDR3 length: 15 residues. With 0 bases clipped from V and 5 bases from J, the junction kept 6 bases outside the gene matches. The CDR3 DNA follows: TGCGCCAGCAGCTTGGCCGGGGCTAGCGGGGAGACCCAGTACTTC. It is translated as CASSLAGASGETQYF.

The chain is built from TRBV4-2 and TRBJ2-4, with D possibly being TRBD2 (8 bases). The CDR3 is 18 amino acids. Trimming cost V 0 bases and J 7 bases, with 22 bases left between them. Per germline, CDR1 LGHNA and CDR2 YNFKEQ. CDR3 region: CASSQDGRISGGGNIQYF. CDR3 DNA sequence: TGTGCCAGCAGCCAAGATGGTAGGATATCGGGAGGGGGCAACATTCAGTACTTC.

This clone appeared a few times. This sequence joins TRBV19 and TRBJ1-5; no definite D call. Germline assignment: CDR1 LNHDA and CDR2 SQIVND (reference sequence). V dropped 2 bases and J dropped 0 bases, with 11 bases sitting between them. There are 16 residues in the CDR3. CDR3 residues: CASSIRPAASNQPQHF. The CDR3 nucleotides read TGTGCCAGTAGTATAAGGCCGGCGGCTAGCAATCAGCCCCAGCATTTT.

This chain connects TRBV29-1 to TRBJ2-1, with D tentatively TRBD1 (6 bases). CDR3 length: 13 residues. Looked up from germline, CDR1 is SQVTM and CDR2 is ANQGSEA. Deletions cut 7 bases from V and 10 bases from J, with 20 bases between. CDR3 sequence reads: CSAAEQGLREQFF. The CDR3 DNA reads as TGCAGCGCCGCGGAGCAGGGGCTTAGGGAGCAGTTCTTC.

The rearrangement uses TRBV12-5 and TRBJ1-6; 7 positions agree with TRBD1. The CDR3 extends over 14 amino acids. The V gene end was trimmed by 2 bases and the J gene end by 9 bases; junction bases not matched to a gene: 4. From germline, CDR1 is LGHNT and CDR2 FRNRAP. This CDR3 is CASGLLQGVSPLHF. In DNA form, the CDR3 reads TGTGCTAGTGGTTTGTTGCAGGGGGTTTCACCCCTCCACTTT.

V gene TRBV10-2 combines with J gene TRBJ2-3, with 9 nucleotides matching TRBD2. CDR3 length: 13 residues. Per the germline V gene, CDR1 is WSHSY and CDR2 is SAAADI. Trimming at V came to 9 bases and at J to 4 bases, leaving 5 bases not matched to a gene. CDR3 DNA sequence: TGCGCCAGTAGAGCGGGGGGAGCAGATACGCAGTATTTT. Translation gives CASRAGGADTQYF.

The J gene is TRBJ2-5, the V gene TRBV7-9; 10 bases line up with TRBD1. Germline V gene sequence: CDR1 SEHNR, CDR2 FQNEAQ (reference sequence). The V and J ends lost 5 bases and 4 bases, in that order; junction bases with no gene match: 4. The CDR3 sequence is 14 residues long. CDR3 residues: CASSPRTGGETQYF. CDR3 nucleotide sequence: TGTGCCAGCAGCCCCCGGACAGGGGGAGAGACCCAGTACTTC. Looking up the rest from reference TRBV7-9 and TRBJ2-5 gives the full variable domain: DTGVSQNPRHKITKRGQNVTFRCDPISEHNRLYWYRQTLGQGPEFLTYFQNEAQLEKSRLLSDRFSAERPKGSFSTLEIQRTEQGDSAMYLCASSPRTGGETQYFGPGTRLLVL.

The CDR3 nucleotides are TGTGCCAGCAGTCTTAGAAGAGGATCGGGGCAGCCCCAGCATTTT. Its protein product is CASSLRRGSGQPQHF. V usage is TRBV19 and J usage is TRBJ1-5; D ambiguous. Trimming shortened V by 9 bases and J by 7 bases, and 22 bases separated the two germline ends. This CDR3 is built from 15 residues. CDR1 and CDR2 (germline): LNHDA, SQIVND (reference sequence).

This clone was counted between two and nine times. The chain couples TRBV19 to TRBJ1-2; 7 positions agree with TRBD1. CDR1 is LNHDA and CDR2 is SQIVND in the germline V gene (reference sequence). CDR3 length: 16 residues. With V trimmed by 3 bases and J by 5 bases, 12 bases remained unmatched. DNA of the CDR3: TGTGCCAGTAGTATTCCTAAGACAGGGAATAGTTATGGCTACACCTTC. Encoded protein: CASSIPKTGNSYGYTF.

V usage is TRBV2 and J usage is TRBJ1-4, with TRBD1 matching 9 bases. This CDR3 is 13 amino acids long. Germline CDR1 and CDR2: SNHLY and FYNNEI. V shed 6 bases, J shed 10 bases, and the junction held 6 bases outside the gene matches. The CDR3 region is CASRKDRGSKLFF. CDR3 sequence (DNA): TGTGCCAGCAGAAAAGACAGGGGGTCAAAACTGTTTTTT.

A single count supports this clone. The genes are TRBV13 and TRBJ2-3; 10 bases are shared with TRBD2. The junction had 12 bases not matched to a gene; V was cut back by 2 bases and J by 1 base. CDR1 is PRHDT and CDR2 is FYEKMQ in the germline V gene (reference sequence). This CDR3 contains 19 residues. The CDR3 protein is CASSLSPPPAGGGTDTQYF. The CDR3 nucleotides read TGTGCCAGCAGCTTATCTCCCCCCCCAGCGGGGGGGGGCACAGATACGCAGTATTTT.

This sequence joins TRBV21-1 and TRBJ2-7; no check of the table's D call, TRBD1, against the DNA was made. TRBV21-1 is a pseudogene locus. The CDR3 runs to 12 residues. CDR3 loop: CASSKVGSRRYF. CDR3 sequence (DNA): TGTGCCAGCAGCAAAGTTGGCAGCAGGCGGTACTTC.

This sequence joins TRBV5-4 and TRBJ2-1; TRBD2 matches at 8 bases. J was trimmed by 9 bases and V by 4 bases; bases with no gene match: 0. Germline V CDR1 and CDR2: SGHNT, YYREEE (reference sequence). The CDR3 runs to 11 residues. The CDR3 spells CASSGTSEQFF. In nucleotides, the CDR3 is TGTGCCAGCAGCGGGACTAGTGAGCAGTTCTTC.

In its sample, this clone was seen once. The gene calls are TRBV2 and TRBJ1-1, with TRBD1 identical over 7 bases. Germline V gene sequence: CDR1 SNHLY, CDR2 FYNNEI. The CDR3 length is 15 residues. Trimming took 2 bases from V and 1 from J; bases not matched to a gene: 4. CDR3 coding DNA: TGTGCCAGCAGTGAAACCCCAGGGGGGAACACTGAAGCTTTCTTT. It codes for CASSETPGGNTEAFF. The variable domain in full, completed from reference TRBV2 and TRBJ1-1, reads EPEVTQTPSHQVTQMGQEVILRCVPISNHLYFYWYRQILGQKVEFLVSFYNNEISEKSEIFDDQFSVERPDGSNFTLKIRSTKLEDSAMYFCASSETPGGNTEAFFGQGTRLTVV.

This CDR3 is CASSYRAPRRDNLDGYTF. The CDR3 DNA follows: TGTGCCAGCAGCTATCGTGCCCCCCGGCGGGATAACCTCGATGGCTACACCTTC. This chain links TRBV7-8 with TRBJ1-2; D gene uncertain. Trimming shortened V by 4 bases and J by 6 bases, and 27 bases separated the two germline ends. CDR3 size: 18 residues. CDR1 and CDR2 (germline): SGHVS, FQNEAQ.

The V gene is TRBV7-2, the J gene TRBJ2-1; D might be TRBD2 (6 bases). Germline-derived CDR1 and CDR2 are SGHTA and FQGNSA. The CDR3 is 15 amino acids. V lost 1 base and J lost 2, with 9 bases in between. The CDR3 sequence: CASSLGWGAYNEQFF. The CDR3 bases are TGTGCCAGCAGCTTAGGGTGGGGGGCCTACAATGAGCAGTTCTTC. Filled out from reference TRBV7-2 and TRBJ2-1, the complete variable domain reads GAGVSQSPSNKVTEKGKDVELRCDPISGHTALYWYRQSLGQGLEFLIYFQGNSAPDKSGLPSDRFSAERTGGSVSTLTIQRTQQEDSAVYLCASSLGWGAYNEQFFGPGTRLTVL.

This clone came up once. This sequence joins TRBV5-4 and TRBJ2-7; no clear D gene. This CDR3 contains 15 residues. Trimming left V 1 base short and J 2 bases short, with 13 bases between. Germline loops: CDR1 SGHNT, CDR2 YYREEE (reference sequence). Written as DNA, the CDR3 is TGTGCCAGCAGCTTGTCCGGGTCCCCGACCTACGAGCAGTACTTC. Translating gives CASSLSGSPTYEQYF.

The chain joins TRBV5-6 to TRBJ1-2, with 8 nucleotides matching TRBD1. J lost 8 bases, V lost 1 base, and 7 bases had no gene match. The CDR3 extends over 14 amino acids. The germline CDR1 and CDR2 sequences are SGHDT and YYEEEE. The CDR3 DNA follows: TGTGCCAGCAGCTTGATCCAGGGGGCATGGGGCTACACCTTC. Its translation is CASSLIQGAWGYTF.

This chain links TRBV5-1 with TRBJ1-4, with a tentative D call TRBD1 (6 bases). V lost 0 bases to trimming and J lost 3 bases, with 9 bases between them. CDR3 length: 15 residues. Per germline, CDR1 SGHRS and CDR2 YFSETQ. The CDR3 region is CASSLGDRPNEKLFF. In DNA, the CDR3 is TGCGCCAGCAGCTTGGGAGACAGGCCTAATGAAAAACTGTTTTTT.

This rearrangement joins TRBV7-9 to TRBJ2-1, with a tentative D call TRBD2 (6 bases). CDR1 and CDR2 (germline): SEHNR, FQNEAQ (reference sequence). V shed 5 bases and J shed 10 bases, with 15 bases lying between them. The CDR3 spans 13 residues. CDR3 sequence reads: CASSPGEDGEQFF. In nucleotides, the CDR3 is TGTGCCAGCAGCCCCGGGGAGGATGGGGAGCAGTTCTTC. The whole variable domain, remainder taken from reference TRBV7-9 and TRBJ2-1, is DTGVSQNPRHKITKRGQNVTFRCDPISEHNRLYWYRQTLGQGPEFLTYFQNEAQLEKSRLLSDRFSAERPKGSFSTLEIQRTEQGDSAMYLCASSPGEDGEQFFGPGTRLTVL.

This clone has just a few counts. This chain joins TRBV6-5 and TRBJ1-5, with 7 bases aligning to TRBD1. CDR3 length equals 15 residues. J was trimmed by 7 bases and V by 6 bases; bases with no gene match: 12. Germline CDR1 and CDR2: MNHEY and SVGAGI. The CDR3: CASSLLRDRRQPQHF. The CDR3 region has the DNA TGTGCCAGCAGCTTACTCCGGGACAGACGACAGCCCCAGCATTTT.

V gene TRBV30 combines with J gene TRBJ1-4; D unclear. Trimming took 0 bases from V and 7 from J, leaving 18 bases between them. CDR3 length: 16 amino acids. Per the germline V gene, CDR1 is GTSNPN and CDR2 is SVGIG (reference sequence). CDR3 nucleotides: TGTGCCTGGAGTGTATACATTAAGTCTCGGGTTGAAAAACTGTTTTTT. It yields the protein CAWSVYIKSRVEKLFF.

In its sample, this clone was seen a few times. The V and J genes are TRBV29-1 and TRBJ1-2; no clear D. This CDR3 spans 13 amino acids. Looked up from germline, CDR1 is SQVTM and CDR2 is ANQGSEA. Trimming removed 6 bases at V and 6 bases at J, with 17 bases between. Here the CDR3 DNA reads TGCAGCGTCTCAAGGGAGGGTGCCGATGGCTACACCTTC. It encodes CSVSREGADGYTF.

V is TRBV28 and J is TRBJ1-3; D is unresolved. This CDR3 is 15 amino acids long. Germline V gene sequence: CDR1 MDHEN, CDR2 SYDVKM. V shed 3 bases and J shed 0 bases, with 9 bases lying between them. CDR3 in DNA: TGTGCCAGCAGTTTGGAGGTCCCCTCTGGAAACACCATATATTTT. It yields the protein CASSLEVPSGNTIYF.